This T cell receptor beta chain was captured in a study of cytomegalovirus exposure and HLA in healthy donors. This clone showed up just a few times. As yet, its antigen is unknown. PCR primers comprised 60 Vbeta and 13 Jbeta primers. The repertoire was sequenced with immunoSEQ multiplex PCR; TCRdb's copy has only in-frame clones and lacks some. The profile shows some 190,000 clones, about four fifths of them singletons. The V gene end was trimmed by 3 bases and the J gene end by 5 bases; junction bases not matched to a gene: 11. This CDR3 has 17 amino acids. Germline assignment: CDR1 SNHLY and CDR2 FYNNEI. Study results and limitations: In a later analysis, TCR beta V- and J-gene trimming showed a link to a missense DCLRE1C variant.

Sequencing was performed on PBMCs. The clonotype originates from a woman aged 25 to 39 in good health and CMV-seronegative. The rearrangement links TRBV2 to TRBJ2-1, with 9 bases fitting TRBD2. Here the CDR3 DNA reads TGTGCCAGCAGTGAGACTGGCGCGGGGGGGATAGACAATGAGCAGTTCTTC. It translates to CASSETGAGGIDNEQFF.